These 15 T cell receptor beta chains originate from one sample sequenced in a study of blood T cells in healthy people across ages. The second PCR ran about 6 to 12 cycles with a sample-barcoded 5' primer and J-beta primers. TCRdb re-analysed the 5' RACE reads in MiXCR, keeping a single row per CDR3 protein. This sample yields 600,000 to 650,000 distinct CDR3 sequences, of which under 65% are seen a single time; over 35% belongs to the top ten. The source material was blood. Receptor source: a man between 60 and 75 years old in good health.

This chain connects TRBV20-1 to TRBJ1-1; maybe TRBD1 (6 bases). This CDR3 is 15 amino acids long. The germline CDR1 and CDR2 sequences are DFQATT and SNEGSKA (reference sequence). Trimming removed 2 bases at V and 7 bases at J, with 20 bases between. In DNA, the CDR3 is TGCAGTGCTAGACCCGTTGGGGGGACAAGAGGTGAAGCTTTCTTT. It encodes CSARPVGGTRGEAFF.

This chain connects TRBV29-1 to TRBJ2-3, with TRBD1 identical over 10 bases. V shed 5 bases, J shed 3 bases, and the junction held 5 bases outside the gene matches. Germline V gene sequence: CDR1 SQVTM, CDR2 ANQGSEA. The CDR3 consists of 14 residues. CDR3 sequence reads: CSVTPGQGTDTQYF. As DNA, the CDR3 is TGCAGCGTTACCCCGGGACAGGGGACAGATACGCAGTATTTT.

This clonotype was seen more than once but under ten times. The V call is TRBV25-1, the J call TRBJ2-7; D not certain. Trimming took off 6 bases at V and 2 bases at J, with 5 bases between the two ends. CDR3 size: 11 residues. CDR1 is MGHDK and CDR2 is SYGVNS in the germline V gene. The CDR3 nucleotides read TGTGCCAGCAGGCAAGCCTACGAGCAGTACTTC. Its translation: CASRQAYEQYF.

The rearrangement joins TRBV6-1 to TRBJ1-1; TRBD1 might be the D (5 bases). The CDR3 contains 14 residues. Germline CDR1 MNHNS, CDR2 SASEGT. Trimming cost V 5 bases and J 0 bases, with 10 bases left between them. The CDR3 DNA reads TGTGCCAGCAGTAACAGGTATATGAACACTGAAGCTTTCTTT. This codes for CASSNRYMNTEAFF.

CDR3 region: CASSQVGINTEAFF. The CDR3 nucleotides are TGTGCCAGCAGCCAAGTCGGCATAAACACTGAAGCTTTCTTT. The genes are TRBV4-2 and TRBJ1-1; unclear D gene. Between the trimmed V and J ends, which lost 1 base and 2 bases, there was a span of 8 bases. This CDR3 has 14 residues. CDR1 and CDR2 (germline): LGHNA, YNFKEQ.

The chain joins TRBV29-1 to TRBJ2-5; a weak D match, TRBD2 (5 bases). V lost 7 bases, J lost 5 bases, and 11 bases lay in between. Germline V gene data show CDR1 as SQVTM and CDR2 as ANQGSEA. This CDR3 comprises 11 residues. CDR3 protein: CSARWRETQYF. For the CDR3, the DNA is TGCAGCGCCCGATGGAGGGAGACCCAGTACTTC.

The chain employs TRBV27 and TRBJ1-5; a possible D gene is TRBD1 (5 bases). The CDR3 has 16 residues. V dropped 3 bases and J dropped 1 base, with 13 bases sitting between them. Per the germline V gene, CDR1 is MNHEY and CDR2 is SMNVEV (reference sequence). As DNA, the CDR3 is TGTGCCAGCAGTTTTCCGGGGACGGAGAGCAATCAGCCCCAGCATTTT. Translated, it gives CASSFPGTESNQPQHF.

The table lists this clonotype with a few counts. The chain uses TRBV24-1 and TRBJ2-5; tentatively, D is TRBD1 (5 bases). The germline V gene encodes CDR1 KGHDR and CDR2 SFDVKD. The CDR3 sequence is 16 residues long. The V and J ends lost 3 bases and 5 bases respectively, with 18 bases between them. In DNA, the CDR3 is TGTGCCACCAGTGATCCCCCAACAGGTAGTAAGGAGACCCAGTACTTC. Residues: CATSDPPTGSKETQYF.

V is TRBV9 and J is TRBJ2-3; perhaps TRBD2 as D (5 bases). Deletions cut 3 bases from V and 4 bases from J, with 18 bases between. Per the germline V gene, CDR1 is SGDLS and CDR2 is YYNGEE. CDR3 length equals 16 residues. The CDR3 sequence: CASSATGLGRSDTQYF. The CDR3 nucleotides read TGTGCCAGCAGCGCTACGGGATTAGGTCGCTCAGATACGCAGTATTTT.

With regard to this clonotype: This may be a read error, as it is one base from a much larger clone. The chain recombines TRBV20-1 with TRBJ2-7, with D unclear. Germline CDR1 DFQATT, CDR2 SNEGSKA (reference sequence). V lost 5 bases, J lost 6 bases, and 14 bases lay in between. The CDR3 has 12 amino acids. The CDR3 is CSAGLSGVEQYF. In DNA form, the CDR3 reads TGCAGTGCTGGCCTCTCCGGTGTCGAGCAGTACTTC.

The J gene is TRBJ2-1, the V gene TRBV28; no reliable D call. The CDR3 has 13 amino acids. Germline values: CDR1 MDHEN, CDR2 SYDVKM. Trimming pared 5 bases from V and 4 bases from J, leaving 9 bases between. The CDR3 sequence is CASSVPAYNEQFF. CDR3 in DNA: TGTGCCAGCAGTGTACCCGCTTACAATGAGCAGTTCTTC.

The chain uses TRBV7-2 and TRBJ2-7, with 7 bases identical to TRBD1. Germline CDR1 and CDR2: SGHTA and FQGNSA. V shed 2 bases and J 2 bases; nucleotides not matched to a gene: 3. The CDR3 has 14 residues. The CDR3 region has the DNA TGTGCCAGCAGCTTACAAACAGGGGCCTACGAGCAGTACTTC. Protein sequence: CASSLQTGAYEQYF.

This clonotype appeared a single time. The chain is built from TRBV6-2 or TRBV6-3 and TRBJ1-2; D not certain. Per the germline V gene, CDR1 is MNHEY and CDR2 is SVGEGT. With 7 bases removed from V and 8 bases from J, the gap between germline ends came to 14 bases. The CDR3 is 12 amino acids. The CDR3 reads CASKRSEGGYTF. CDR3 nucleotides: TGTGCCAGCAAAAGATCCGAAGGGGGCTACACCTTC.

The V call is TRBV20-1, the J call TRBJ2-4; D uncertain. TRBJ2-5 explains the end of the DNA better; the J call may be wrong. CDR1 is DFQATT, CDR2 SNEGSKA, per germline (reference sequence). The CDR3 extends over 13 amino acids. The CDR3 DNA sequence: TGCAGTGCCACATCGTGGCCGGAGGAGACCCAGTACTTC. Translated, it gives CSATSWPEETQYF.

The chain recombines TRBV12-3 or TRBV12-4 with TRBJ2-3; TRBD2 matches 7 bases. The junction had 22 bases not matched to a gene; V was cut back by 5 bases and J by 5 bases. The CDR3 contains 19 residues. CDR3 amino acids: CASSHPDSVGLGGKDTQYF. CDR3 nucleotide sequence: TGTGCCAGCAGTCACCCCGACAGCGTGGGGCTGGGAGGGAAAGATACGCAGTATTTT.